These 28 T cell receptor beta chains originate from one sample sequenced in a study of blood T cell repertoires in COVID-19. The data were produced by immunoSEQ multiplex PCR, yet TCRdb's version contains in-frame clones alone and is incomplete. The profile shows roughly 100,000 clones, around 83% of them singletons. Sequenced material: peripheral blood. These receptor sequences come from a woman of 80 years or more with active or convalescent COVID-19.

This clone was counted a single time. The chain joins TRBV7-9 to TRBJ1-4, with 10 bases fitting TRBD1. Germline CDR1 and CDR2: SEHNR and FQNEAQ (reference sequence). The CDR3 length is 16 residues. The V gene end was trimmed by 6 bases and the J gene end by 8 bases; junction bases not matched to a gene: 12. The CDR3 reads CASSSSDRGLGEKLFF. The CDR3 DNA sequence: TGTGCCAGCAGTTCATCCGACAGGGGGCTAGGGGAAAAACTGTTTTTT.

The chain uses TRBV11-2 and TRBJ2-2; D gene ambiguous. The germline V gene has CDR1 SGHAT and CDR2 FQNNGV. V was shortened by 5 bases and J by 0 bases, with 16 bases between the two germline ends. The CDR3 totals 17 residues. CDR3 coding DNA: TGTGCCAGCAGCCTACTAAGGCCTCCTTCGAACACCGGGGAGCTGTTTTTT. Protein sequence: CASSLLRPPSNTGELFF.

The chain uses TRBV11-3 and TRBJ2-1; 7 bases line up with TRBD2. The V gene end was trimmed by 1 base and the J gene end by 3 bases; junction bases not matched to a gene: 3. The germline V gene encodes CDR1 SGHNT and CDR2 YENEEA. The CDR3 totals 15 residues. The DNA for the CDR3 is TGTGCCAGCAGCTTAGGCCTAGCGGACTACAATGAGCAGTTCTTC. This sequence encodes CASSLGLADYNEQFF.

This clone was counted between two and nine times. The V gene is TRBV7-8, the J gene TRBJ2-7, with 11 positions matching TRBD1. The germline V gene encodes CDR1 SGHVS and CDR2 FQNEAQ. Unmatched junction bases numbered 6, after V lost 5 bases and J lost 3 bases. This CDR3 has 15 residues. CDR3 sequence (DNA): TGTGCCAGCAGCCCAGCCGGGACAGGGGGCTACGAGCAGTACTTC. This sequence encodes CASSPAGTGGYEQYF.

This clone was seen more than once but under ten times. The CDR3 DNA reads TGTGCCAGCAGTTTGGGGACTCAGCAGTTCTTC. It translates to CASSLGTQQFF. The chain carries TRBV28 and TRBJ2-1; D might be TRBD2 (6 bases). V gave up 3 bases and J gave up 11 bases, with 8 bases separating them. The germline V gene encodes CDR1 MDHEN and CDR2 SYDVKM. This CDR3 region has 11 residues.

This clone has more than one count but fewer than ten. The same CDR3 arises from other DNA sequences in this sample as well. The chain recombines TRBV29-1 with TRBJ2-3; no definite D call. The CDR3 extends over 10 amino acids. The germline gives CDR1 SQVTM, CDR2 ANQGSEA. V was shortened by 8 bases and J by 2 bases, with 5 bases between the two germline ends. CDR3 sequence: CSTDTDTQYF. The CDR3 DNA follows: TGCAGCACTGACACAGATACGCAGTATTTT.

The chain has TRBV5-6 and TRBJ2-3, with D possibly matching TRBD2 (7 bases). CDR3 length: 14 residues. Germline CDR1 and CDR2: SGHDT and YYEEEE. V dropped 3 bases and J dropped 5 bases, with 13 bases sitting between them. The CDR3 nucleotides read TGTGCCAGCAGCTCTCGGGGGGCAGGAGATACGCAGTATTTT. The encoded protein is CASSSRGAGDTQYF. Supplemented by reference TRBV5-6 and TRBJ2-3, the full variable domain reads DAGVTQSPTHLIKTRGQQVTLRCSPKSGHDTVSWYQQALGQGPQFIFQYYEEEERQRGNFPDRFSGHQFPNYSSELNVNALLLGDSALYLCASSSRGAGDTQYFGPGTRLTVL.

This chain links TRBV27 with TRBJ1-2, with TRBD1 matching over 7 bases. The J segment lost 4 bases and the V segment lost 7 bases, leaving 9 bases of the junction unmatched. Germline V gene sequence: CDR1 MNHEY, CDR2 SMNVEV (reference sequence). The CDR3 has 14 amino acids. The CDR3 spells CASKRRDRLYGYTF. The CDR3 coding sequence is TGTGCCAGCAAGAGGCGGGACAGACTCTATGGCTACACCTTC.

This clone was recorded only once. The chain links TRBV2 to TRBJ1-2; a weak D match, TRBD1 (6 bases). This CDR3 contains 14 residues. The ends were cut back, 7 bases at V and 3 bases at J, with 15 bases in the middle. Germline CDR1 reads SNHLY; CDR2 reads FYNNEI. CDR3 nucleotides: TGTGCCAGCAAGGGGGAGTCCCGGGACTATGGCTACACCTTC. Protein product: CASKGESRDYGYTF.

The chain joins TRBV5-1 to TRBJ2-3; D unresolved. V was clipped by 2 bases and J by 0 bases, with 7 bases between them. In germline, CDR1 is SGHRS, CDR2 YFSETQ. The CDR3 runs 14 residues. The CDR3 nucleotides read TGCGCCAGCAGCTTTACGGTTAGCACAGATACGCAGTATTTT. It codes for CASSFTVSTDTQYF. Full variable domain (rest looked up from reference TRBV5-1 and TRBJ2-3): KAGVTQTPRYLIKTRGQQVTLSCSPISGHRSVSWYQQTPGQGLQFLFEYFSETQRNKGNFPGRFSGRQFSNSRSEMNVSTLELGDSALYLCASSFTVSTDTQYFGPGTRLTVL.

This clone was recorded a few times. The genes are TRBV27 and TRBJ1-6, with 7 bases matching TRBD1. CDR3 length equals 15 residues. The J segment lost 6 bases and the V segment lost 6 bases, leaving 8 bases of the junction unmatched. Germline V CDR1 and CDR2: MNHEY, SMNVEV (reference sequence). This CDR3 is CASSRRQGFNSPLHF. CDR3 coding DNA: TGTGCCAGCAGCAGGAGACAGGGCTTTAATTCACCCCTCCACTTT.

The rearrangement joins TRBV7-3 to TRBJ2-1, with 11 bases aligning to TRBD2. The germline V gene encodes CDR1 SGHTA and CDR2 FQGTGA. This CDR3 region has 17 residues. V dropped 5 bases and J dropped 2; count of bases not matched to a gene: 8. CDR3: CASSQTLAGGPYNEQFF. CDR3 coding DNA: TGTGCCAGCAGCCAGACCTTAGCGGGAGGGCCCTACAATGAGCAGTTCTTC.

The J gene is TRBJ2-3, the V gene TRBV19, with D tentatively TRBD2 (5 bases). The CDR3 extends over 14 amino acids. Trimming took off 7 bases at V and 4 bases at J, with 15 bases between the two ends. CDR1 and CDR2 from the germline V gene are LNHDA and SQIVND (reference sequence). The CDR3 loop reads CASTTGSLADTQYF. CDR3 DNA sequence: TGTGCCAGTACCACGGGATCCTTAGCAGATACGCAGTATTTT. The complete variable domain, with remaining parts taken from reference TRBV19 and TRBJ2-3, reads DGGITQSPKYLFRKEGQNVTLSCEQNLNHDAMYWYRQDPGQGLRLIYYSQIVNDFQKGDIAEGYSVSREKKESFPLTVTSAQKNPTAFYLCASTTGSLADTQYFGPGTRLTVL.

The chain combines TRBV5-4 with TRBJ1-6, with D unclear. Trimming took off 0 bases at V and 5 bases at J, with 9 bases between the two ends. The CDR3 has 15 residues. Germline lookup yields CDR1 SGHNT and CDR2 YYREEE (reference sequence). DNA for the CDR3: TGTGCCAGCAGCTTGGCAGTGGCCCATAATTCACCCCTCCACTTT. Translated: CASSLAVAHNSPLHF.

This rearrangement joins TRBV9 to TRBJ2-2; D gene unclear. This CDR3 is built from 16 residues. The V end was cut by 4 bases, the J end by 1 base, with 14 bases between. Germline CDR1 and CDR2: SGDLS and YYNGEE. DNA of the CDR3: TGTGCCAGCAGCCCACGAGGCGTAGGGAACACCGGGGAGCTGTTTTTT. It codes for CASSPRGVGNTGELFF.

This clone appeared many times. The chain is built from TRBV19 and TRBJ2-1; 8 nucleotides agree with TRBD1. J gave up 8 bases and V 5 bases, and 11 bases lay outside the gene matches. This CDR3 comprises 15 residues. Germline V lookup: CDR1 LNHDA, CDR2 SQIVND (reference sequence). The CDR3 sequence is CASSPPGQGNHEQFF. CDR3 nucleotide sequence: TGTGCCAGTAGTCCTCCCGGACAGGGTAACCATGAGCAGTTCTTC.

The chain joins TRBV5-1 to TRBJ1-3, with D perhaps matching TRBD1 (5 bases). V was trimmed by 0 bases and J by 0 bases, leaving 10 bases between them. This CDR3 region has 16 residues. The germline V gene has CDR1 SGHRS and CDR2 YFSETQ. In DNA, the CDR3 is TGCGCCAGCAGCTTGGGACAGCGAAGCTCTGGAAACACCATATATTTT. As protein: CASSLGQRSSGNTIYF.

CDR3 sequence (DNA): TGTGCCAGCAGCGTAGAGGCGGACTACGAGCAGTACTTC. Amino acids: CASSVEADYEQYF. V and J are TRBV9 and TRBJ2-7; no firm D call. This CDR3 comprises 13 residues. Germline lookup yields CDR1 SGDLS and CDR2 YYNGEE. The ends were cut back, 0 bases at V and 3 bases at J, with 7 bases in the middle. The entire variable domain, with the rest obtained from reference TRBV9 and TRBJ2-7, is as follows: DSGVTQTPKHLITATGQRVTLRCSPRSGDLSVYWYQQSLDQGLQFLIQYYNGEERAKGNILERFSAQQFPDLHSELNLSSLELGDSALYFCASSVEADYEQYFGPGTRLTVT.

This chain joins TRBV19 and TRBJ1-2; TRBD1 might be the D (6 bases). V lost 5 bases, J lost 4 bases, and 17 bases lay in between. The V gene's germline CDR1 is LNHDA and CDR2 SQIVND (reference sequence). The CDR3 sequence is 15 residues long. CDR3 residues: CASSSAGALGYGYTF. CDR3 in DNA: TGTGCCAGTAGTTCCGCAGGGGCTTTGGGCTATGGCTACACCTTC.

The chain couples TRBV4-2 to TRBJ2-7, with 7 bases aligning to TRBD1. V trimming: 5 bases; J trimming: 2 bases; junction bases outside the gene matches: 6. Germline V gives CDR1 LGHNA, CDR2 YNFKEQ. The CDR3 spans 14 residues. The CDR3 protein is CASSDLTGTYEQYF. The CDR3 DNA follows: TGTGCCAGCAGCGACCTGACAGGGACCTACGAGCAGTACTTC.

V gene TRBV15 combines with J gene TRBJ2-1, with TRBD2 matching 7 bases. Looked up from germline, CDR1 is LNHNV and CDR2 is YYDKDF (reference sequence). Trimming took 1 base from V and 6 from J; bases not matched to a gene: 6. This CDR3 region has 15 residues. The CDR3 DNA reads TGTGCCACCAGCAGAGCCTTGACTAGCACCAATGAGCAGTTCTTC. Amino acid sequence: CATSRALTSTNEQFF.

This clone was seen only a few times. The CDR3: CASSYSIPSSNSPLHF. CDR3 nucleotides: TGTGCCAGCAGTTACTCGATCCCCAGTTCTAATTCACCCCTCCACTTT. The genes are TRBV6-5 and TRBJ1-6; no firm D call. Germline CDR1 is MNHEY and CDR2 is SVGAGI. V lost 0 bases, J lost 6 bases, and 12 bases lay in between. The CDR3 is 16 residues long.

The rearrangement uses TRBV6-1 and TRBJ2-7; maybe TRBD1 (6 bases). The ends were cut back, 0 bases at V and 3 bases at J, with 9 bases in the middle. Germline V lookup: CDR1 MNHNS, CDR2 SASEGT. The CDR3 contains 14 residues. CDR3 region: CASSEASGDYEQYF. CDR3 nucleotides: TGTGCCAGCAGTGAAGCCTCAGGGGACTACGAGCAGTACTTC.

The rearrangement links TRBV30 to TRBJ1-5; D gene ambiguous. The CDR3 totals 14 residues. Germline V gene lookup returns CDR1 GTSNPN and CDR2 SVGIG (reference sequence). Trimming pared 5 bases from V and 5 bases from J, leaving 16 bases between. The CDR3 reads CAWQMGSEDQPQHF. Here the CDR3 DNA reads TGTGCCTGGCAGATGGGCAGTGAAGATCAGCCCCAGCATTTT.

This clone was recorded once. This chain connects TRBV7-8 to TRBJ1-1, with D possibly matching TRBD1 (5 bases). Germline V CDR1 and CDR2: SGHVS, FQNEAQ. V shed 1 base and J shed 1 base, with 13 bases lying between them. This CDR3 is built from 16 residues. This CDR3 is CASSLEMGGKNTEAFF. The CDR3 DNA follows: TGTGCCAGCAGCTTAGAAATGGGGGGTAAGAACACTGAAGCTTTCTTT. The whole variable domain, remainder taken from reference TRBV7-8 and TRBJ1-1, is GAGVSQSPRYKVAKRGQDVALRCDPISGHVSLFWYQQALGQGPEFLTYFQNEAQLDKSGLPSDRFFAERPEGSVSTLKIQRTQQEDSAVYLCASSLEMGGKNTEAFFGQGTRLTVV.

This clone came up once. The genes are TRBV5-1 and TRBJ2-4; D might be TRBD1 (5 bases). CDR1 SGHRS and CDR2 YFSETQ come from the germline V gene. V was clipped by 2 bases and J by 8 bases, with 11 bases between them. CDR3 length: 13 residues. The CDR3 bases are TGCGCCAGCAGCTTAGGACATATGGACATTCAGTACTTC. As protein: CASSLGHMDIQYF.

The chain uses TRBV6-5 and TRBJ1-3, with D perhaps matching TRBD1 (6 bases). Germline CDR1 is MNHEY and CDR2 is SVGAGI. This CDR3 has 14 amino acids. V was cut by 6 bases and J by 3 bases, with 12 bases left in between. The CDR3 DNA reads TGTGCCAGCAGCCACAGGGAGGGTGGAAACACCATATATTTT. Its protein is CASSHREGGNTIYF.

This sequence joins TRBV5-4 and TRBJ1-4; TRBD1 is a possible D gene (6 bases). Per germline, CDR1 SGHNT and CDR2 YYREEE (reference sequence). V was clipped by 0 bases and J by 3 bases, with 12 bases between them. There are 16 residues in the CDR3. Written as DNA, the CDR3 is TGTGCCAGCAGCTTGGCTAAAGACAGGTCTAATGAAAAACTGTTTTTT. The encoded protein is CASSLAKDRSNEKLFF.